This TCR beta chain was identified during a study of cytomegalovirus exposure and HLA in healthy donors. This clone has a single count. Its target is unknown. Primers for the PCR totalled 60 Vbeta and 13 Jbeta. Original methodology: As a later analysis found, there were approximately 80 million unique TCR beta chains, of which roughly 11 million were shared. Clones were sequenced by immunoSEQ multiplex PCR, and TCRdb holds only the in-frame ones, with some missing. D and trimming come from the DNA, and the V and J calls and clone size come from that table. Seen here are nearly 200,000 clones, around 86% observed once, and the top ten hold 5.5% to 7.5%. The study's findings and limits: Altogether, 160 or so TCR beta chains were recorded as cytomegalovirus-associated. Fewer N-insertions (relative to the approximately 700-donor mean) were reportedly seen in an Asian-associated ancestry cluster in a later analysis.

This CDR3 is 13 amino acids long. The germline CDR1 and CDR2 sequences are MDHEN and SYDVKM. Between the trimmed V and J ends, which lost 3 bases and 1 base, there was a span of 4 bases. The sequencing sample was made of PBMCs. The clonotype comes from a woman aged 50 to 60 in good health and CMV-seropositive. This sequence joins TRBV28 and TRBJ1-3; D gene uncertain. The CDR3 bases are TGTGCCAGCAGTTTCGTGTCTGGAAACACCATATATTTT. This sequence encodes CASSFVSGNTIYF.